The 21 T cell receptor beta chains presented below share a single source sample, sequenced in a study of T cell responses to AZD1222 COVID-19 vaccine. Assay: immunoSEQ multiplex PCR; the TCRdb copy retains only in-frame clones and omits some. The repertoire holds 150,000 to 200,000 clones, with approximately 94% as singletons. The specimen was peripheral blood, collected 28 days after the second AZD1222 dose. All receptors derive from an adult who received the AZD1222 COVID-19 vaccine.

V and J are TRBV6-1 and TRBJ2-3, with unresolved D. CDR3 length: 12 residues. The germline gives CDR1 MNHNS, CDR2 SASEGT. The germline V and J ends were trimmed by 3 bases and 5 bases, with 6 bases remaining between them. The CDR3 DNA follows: TGTGCCAGCAGTGATGCGGTAGATACGCAGTATTTT. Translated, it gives CASSDAVDTQYF.

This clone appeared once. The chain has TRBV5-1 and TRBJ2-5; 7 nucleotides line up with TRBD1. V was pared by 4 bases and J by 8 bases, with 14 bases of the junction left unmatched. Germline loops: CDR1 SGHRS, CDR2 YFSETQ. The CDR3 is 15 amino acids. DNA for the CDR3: TGCGCCAGCAGCGCTACCCACGGGACAGTAGACACCCAGTACTTC. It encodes CASSATHGTVDTQYF.

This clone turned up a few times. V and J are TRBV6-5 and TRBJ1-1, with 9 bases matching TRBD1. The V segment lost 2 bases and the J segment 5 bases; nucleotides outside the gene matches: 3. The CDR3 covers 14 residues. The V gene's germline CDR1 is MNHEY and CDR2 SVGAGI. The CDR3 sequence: CASSYDRGGTEAFF. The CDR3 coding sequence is TGTGCCAGCAGTTACGACAGGGGGGGAACTGAAGCTTTCTTT.

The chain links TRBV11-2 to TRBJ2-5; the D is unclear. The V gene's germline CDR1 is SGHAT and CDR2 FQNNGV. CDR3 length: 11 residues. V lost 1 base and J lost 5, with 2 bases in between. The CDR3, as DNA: TGTGCCAGCAGCTTAGTCGAGACCCAGTACTTC. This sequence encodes CASSLVETQYF.

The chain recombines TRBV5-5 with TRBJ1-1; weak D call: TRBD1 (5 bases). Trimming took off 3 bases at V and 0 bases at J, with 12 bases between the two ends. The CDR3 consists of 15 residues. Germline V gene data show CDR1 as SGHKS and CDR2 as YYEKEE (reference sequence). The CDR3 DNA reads TGTGCCAGCAGCTCCCGGACGGACATGAACACTGAAGCTTTCTTT. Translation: CASSSRTDMNTEAFF.

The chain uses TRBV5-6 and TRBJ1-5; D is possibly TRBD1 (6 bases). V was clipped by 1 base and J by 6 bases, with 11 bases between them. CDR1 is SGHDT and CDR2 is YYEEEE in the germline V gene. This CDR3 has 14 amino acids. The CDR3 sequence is CASSLRGGTQPQHF. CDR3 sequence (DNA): TGTGCCAGCAGCTTGAGAGGGGGAACTCAGCCCCAGCATTTT.

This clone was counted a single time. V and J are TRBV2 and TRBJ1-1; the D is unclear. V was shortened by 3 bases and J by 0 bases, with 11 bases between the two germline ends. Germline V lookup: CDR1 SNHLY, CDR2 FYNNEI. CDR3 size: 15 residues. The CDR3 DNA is TGTGCCAGCAGTGAGTCTTCCGGGGTGAACACTGAAGCTTTCTTT. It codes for CASSESSGVNTEAFF.

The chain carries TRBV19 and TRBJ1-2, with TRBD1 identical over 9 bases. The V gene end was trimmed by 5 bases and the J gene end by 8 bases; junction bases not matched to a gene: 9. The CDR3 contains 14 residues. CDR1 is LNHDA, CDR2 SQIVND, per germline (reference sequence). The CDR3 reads CASSPWGQGGGYTF. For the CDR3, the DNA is TGTGCCAGTAGTCCCTGGGGACAGGGAGGAGGCTACACCTTC.

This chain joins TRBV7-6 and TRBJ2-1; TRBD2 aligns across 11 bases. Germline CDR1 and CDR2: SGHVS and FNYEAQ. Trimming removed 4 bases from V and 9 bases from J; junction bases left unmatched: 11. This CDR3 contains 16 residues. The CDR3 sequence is CASSSLLAGGQGEQFF. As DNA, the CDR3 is TGTGCCAGCAGCTCGCTATTAGCGGGAGGGCAGGGTGAGCAGTTCTTC.

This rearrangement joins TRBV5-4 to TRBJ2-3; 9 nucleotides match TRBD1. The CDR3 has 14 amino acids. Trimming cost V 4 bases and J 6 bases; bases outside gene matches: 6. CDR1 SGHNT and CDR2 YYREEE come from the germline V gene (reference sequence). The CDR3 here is CASSEGQGMDTQYF. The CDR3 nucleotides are TGTGCCAGCAGCGAGGGACAGGGAATGGATACGCAGTATTTT.

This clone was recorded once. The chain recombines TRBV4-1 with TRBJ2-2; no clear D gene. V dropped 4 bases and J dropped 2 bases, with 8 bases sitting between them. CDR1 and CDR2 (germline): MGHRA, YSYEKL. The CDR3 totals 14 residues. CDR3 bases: TGCGCCAGCAGCCTCCTGGGAAACACCGGGGAGCTGTTTTTT. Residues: CASSLLGNTGELFF.

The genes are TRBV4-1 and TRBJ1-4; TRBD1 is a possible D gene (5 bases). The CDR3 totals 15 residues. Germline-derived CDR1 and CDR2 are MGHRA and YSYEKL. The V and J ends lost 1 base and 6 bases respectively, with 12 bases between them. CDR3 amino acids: CASSQGVAGHEKLFF. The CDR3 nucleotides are TGCGCCAGCAGCCAAGGGGTGGCAGGGCATGAAAAACTGTTTTTT.

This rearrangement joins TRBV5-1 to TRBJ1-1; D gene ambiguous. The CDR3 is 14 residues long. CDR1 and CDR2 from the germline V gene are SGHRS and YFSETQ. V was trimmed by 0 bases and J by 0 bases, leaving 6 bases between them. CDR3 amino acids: CASSLEWVNTEAFF. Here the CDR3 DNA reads TGCGCCAGCAGCTTGGAGTGGGTGAACACTGAAGCTTTCTTT.

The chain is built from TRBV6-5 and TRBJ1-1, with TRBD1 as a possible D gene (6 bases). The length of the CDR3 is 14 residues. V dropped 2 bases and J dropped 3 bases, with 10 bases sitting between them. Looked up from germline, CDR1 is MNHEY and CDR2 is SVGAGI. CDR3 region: CASSYQHRDTEAFF. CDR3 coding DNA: TGTGCCAGCAGTTACCAACACAGGGACACTGAAGCTTTCTTT.

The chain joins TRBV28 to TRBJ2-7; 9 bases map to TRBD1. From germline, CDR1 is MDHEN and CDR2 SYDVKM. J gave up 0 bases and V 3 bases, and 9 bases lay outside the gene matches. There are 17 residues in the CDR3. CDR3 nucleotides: TGTGCCAGCAGTTTTCTTCTCGGACAGGGGCGCTCCTACGAGCAGTACTTC. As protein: CASSFLLGQGRSYEQYF. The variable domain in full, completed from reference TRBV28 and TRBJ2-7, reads DVKVTQSSRYLVKRTGEKVFLECVQDMDHENMFWYRQDPGLGLRLIYFSYDVKMKEKGDIPEGYSVSREKKERFSLILESASTNQTSMYLCASSFLLGQGRSYEQYFGPGTRLTVT.

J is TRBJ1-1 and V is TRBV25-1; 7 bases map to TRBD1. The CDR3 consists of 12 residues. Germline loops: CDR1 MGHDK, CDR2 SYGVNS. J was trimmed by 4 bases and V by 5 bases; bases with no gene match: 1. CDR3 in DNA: TGTGCCAGCAGTACAGGGGTCACTGAAGCTTTCTTT. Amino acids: CASSTGVTEAFF.

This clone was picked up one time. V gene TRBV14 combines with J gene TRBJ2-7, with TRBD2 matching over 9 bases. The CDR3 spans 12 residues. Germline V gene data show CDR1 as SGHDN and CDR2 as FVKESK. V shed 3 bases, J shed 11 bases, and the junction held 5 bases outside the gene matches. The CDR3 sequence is CASSQGAGGKYF. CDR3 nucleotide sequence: TGTGCCAGCAGCCAGGGGGCGGGGGGGAAGTACTTC. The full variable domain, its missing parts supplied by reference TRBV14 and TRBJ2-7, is EAGVTQFPSHSVIEKGQTVTLRCDPISGHDNLYWYRRVMGKEIKFLLHFVKESKQDESGMPNNRFLAERTGGTYSTLKVQPAELEDSGVYFCASSQGAGGKYFGPGTRLTVT.

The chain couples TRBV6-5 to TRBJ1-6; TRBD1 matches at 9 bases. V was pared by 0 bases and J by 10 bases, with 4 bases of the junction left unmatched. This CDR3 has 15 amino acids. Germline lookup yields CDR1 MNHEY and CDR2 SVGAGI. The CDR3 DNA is TGTGCCAGCAGTTACTCGGACAGGGGAGGATCACCCCTCCACTTT. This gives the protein CASSYSDRGGSPLHF.

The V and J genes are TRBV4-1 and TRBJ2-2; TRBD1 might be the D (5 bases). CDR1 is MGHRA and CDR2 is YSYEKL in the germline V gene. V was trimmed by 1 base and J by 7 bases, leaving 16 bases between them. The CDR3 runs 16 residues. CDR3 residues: CASSQVSRVRGGELFF. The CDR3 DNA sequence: TGCGCCAGCAGCCAAGTGTCCAGGGTTCGTGGCGGGGAGCTGTTTTTT.

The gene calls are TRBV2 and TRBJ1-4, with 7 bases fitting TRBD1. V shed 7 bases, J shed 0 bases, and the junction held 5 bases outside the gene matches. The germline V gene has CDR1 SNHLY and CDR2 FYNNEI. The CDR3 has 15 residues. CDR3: CASTNQGATNEKLFF. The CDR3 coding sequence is TGTGCCAGCACGAATCAGGGGGCAACTAATGAAAAACTGTTTTTT. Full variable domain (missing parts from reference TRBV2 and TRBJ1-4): EPEVTQTPSHQVTQMGQEVILRCVPISNHLYFYWYRQILGQKVEFLVSFYNNEISEKSEIFDDQFSVERPDGSNFTLKIRSTKLEDSAMYFCASTNQGATNEKLFFGSGTQLSVL.

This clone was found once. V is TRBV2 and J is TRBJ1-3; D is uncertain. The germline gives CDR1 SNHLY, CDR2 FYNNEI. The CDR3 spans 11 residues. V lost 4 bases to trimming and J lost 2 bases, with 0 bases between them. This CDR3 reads CASSAGNTIYF. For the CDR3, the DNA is TGTGCCAGCAGTGCTGGAAACACCATATATTTT.